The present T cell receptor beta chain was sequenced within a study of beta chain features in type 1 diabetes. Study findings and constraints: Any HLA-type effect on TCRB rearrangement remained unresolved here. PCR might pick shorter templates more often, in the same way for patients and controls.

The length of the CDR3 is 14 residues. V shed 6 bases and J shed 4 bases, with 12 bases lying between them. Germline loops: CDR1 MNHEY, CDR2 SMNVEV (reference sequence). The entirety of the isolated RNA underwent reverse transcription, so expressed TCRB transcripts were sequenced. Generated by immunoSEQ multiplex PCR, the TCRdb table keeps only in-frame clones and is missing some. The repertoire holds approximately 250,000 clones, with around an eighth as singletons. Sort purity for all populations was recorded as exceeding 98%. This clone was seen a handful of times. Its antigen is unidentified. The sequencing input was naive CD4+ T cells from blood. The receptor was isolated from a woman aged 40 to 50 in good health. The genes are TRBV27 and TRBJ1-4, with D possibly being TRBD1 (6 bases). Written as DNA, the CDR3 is TGTGCCAGCAGACAGGGTTTGGGTAATGAAAAACTGTTTTTT. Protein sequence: CASRQGLGNEKLFF.